Below, 30 T cell receptor beta chains from the same sample are listed, as sequenced in a study of T cell changes during pregnancy in multiple sclerosis. Using immunoSEQ multiplex PCR, the repertoire was profiled, and TCRdb retains in-frame clones only, with some absent. There are fewer than 20,000 clones in the sample; about 83% occur only once, and more than 7.5% lies in the top ten. Sequencing used CD8+ T cells from peripheral blood mononuclear cells, obtained after pregnancy. The receptors originated from a female donor with multiple sclerosis, enrolled in a pregnancy study.

The chain is built from TRBV7-2 and TRBJ2-1, with TRBD2 as a possible D gene (6 bases). This CDR3 has 15 amino acids. Germline values: CDR1 SGHTA, CDR2 FQGNSA. V lost 5 bases to trimming and J lost 8 bases, with 19 bases between them. CDR3 nucleotide sequence: TGTGCCAGCAGCCACCGGGAGACGGGCAGCCATGAGCAGTTCTTC. Its protein product is CASSHRETGSHEQFF.

This clone was detected only once. The V and J genes are TRBV5-1 and TRBJ1-1, with D hard to call. V was clipped by 1 base and J by 1 base, with 5 bases between them. The CDR3 length is 13 residues. Germline V gives CDR1 SGHRS, CDR2 YFSETQ. The DNA of the CDR3 is TGCGCCAGCAGCTTGCTTCGGAACACTGAAGCTTTCTTT. Protein product: CASSLLRNTEAFF.

The chain uses TRBV14 and TRBJ1-2; the D is unclear. Trimming removed 0 bases at V and 3 bases at J, with 11 bases between. The CDR3 has 15 residues. Per germline, CDR1 SGHDN and CDR2 FVKESK. CDR3 sequence (DNA): TGTGCCAGCAGCCAAGAGGCGGATTTGGACTATGGCTACACCTTC. Translated, it gives CASSQEADLDYGYTF.

The chain combines TRBV9 with TRBJ2-7; 9 nucleotides line up with TRBD1. From germline, CDR1 is SGDLS and CDR2 YYNGEE. The CDR3 runs to 15 residues. V was clipped by 3 bases and J by 5 bases; unmatched bases: 9. CDR3 in amino acids: CASSATGTGFHEQYF. As DNA, the CDR3 is TGTGCCAGCAGCGCCACCGGGACAGGGTTCCACGAGCAGTACTTC.

This chain joins TRBV5-4 and TRBJ2-7; the D is unclear. The V and J ends lost 8 bases and 6 bases respectively, with 12 bases between them. Germline CDR1 and CDR2: SGHNT and YYREEE (reference sequence). The CDR3 covers 11 residues. CDR3 sequence: CASTIGLEQYF. The CDR3 DNA is TGTGCCAGTACTATAGGTCTCGAGCAGTACTTC.

The V call is TRBV6-6, the J call TRBJ2-5; 8 nucleotides line up with TRBD1. Trimming removed 6 bases from V and 1 base from J; junction bases left unmatched: 4. The CDR3 totals 14 residues. Germline CDR1 is MNHNY and CDR2 is SVGAGI (reference sequence). The CDR3, as DNA: TGTGCCAGCAGCATTGACAGGGGCCAAGAGACCCAGTACTTC. It yields the protein CASSIDRGQETQYF.

This chain links TRBV19 with TRBJ2-2; no definite D call. Germline CDR1 and CDR2: LNHDA and SQIVND (reference sequence). V lost 3 bases to trimming and J lost 2 bases, with 4 bases between them. This CDR3 spans 13 amino acids. For the CDR3, the DNA is TGTGCCAGTAGTATCACAAACACCGGGGAGCTGTTTTTT. Translated: CASSITNTGELFF.

This rearrangement joins TRBV6-1 to TRBJ1-5; the match to TRBD1 covers 9 bases. CDR3 length equals 16 residues. Trimming cost V 2 bases and J 7 bases; bases outside gene matches: 9. Germline V gene data show CDR1 as MNHNS and CDR2 as SASEGT. CDR3 in amino acids: CASSEFTGTGNQPQHF. DNA for the CDR3: TGTGCCAGCAGTGAATTTACTGGGACAGGGAACCAGCCCCAGCATTTT.

The V call is TRBV4-3, the J call TRBJ2-1; 7 positions agree with TRBD2. CDR3 length: 17 residues. CDR1 is LGHNA, CDR2 YSLEER, per germline. Trimming at V came to 0 bases and at J to 2 bases, leaving 7 bases not matched to a gene. CDR3 nucleotide sequence: TGCGCCAGCAGCCAAGACTCCGGGGCGGGGGCCTACAATGAGCAGTTCTTC. It yields the protein CASSQDSGAGAYNEQFF.

This chain connects TRBV7-9 to TRBJ2-7, with D maybe TRBD2 (5 bases). Germline-derived CDR1 and CDR2 are SEHNR and FQNEAQ (reference sequence). Trimming shortened V by 5 bases and J by 6 bases, and 26 bases separated the two germline ends. CDR3 length: 17 residues. The DNA of the CDR3 is TGTGCCAGCAGCCTAAGCCGAAAGGTAGCGCGGCCCTTCGAGCAGTACTTC. It codes for CASSLSRKVARPFEQYF.

The chain is built from TRBV6-1 and TRBJ2-3; no clear D gene. V was pared by 4 bases and J by 2 bases, with 13 bases between. The CDR3 is 15 amino acids. Germline V gene data show CDR1 as MNHNS and CDR2 as SASEGT. CDR3: CASSAAERHTDTQYF. Here the CDR3 DNA reads TGTGCCAGCAGTGCCGCCGAGAGGCACACAGATACGCAGTATTTT.

V is TRBV6-6 and J is TRBJ2-7; the D gene is possibly TRBD2 (6 bases). V was clipped by 2 bases and J by 2 bases, with 13 bases between them. The CDR3 sequence is 15 residues long. Germline CDR1 is MNHNY and CDR2 is SVGAGI (reference sequence). CDR3 amino acids: CASSYAAGSTYEQYF. The CDR3 region has the DNA TGTGCCAGCAGTTACGCCGCCGGGAGTACCTACGAGCAGTACTTC.

V usage is TRBV7-8 and J usage is TRBJ2-1; 8 positions match TRBD2. The V gene end was trimmed by 5 bases and the J gene end by 5 bases; junction bases not matched to a gene: 14. CDR3 length: 17 residues. Per the germline V gene, CDR1 is SGHVS and CDR2 is FQNEAQ. The CDR3, as DNA: TGTGCCAGCAGCACTAGACTAGCGTCGTCCGAAAACAATGAGCAGTTCTTC. Protein: CASSTRLASSENNEQFF.

The rearrangement links TRBV27 to TRBJ2-7; 8 bases are a match to TRBD1. The V gene end was trimmed by 5 bases and the J gene end by 3 bases; junction bases not matched to a gene: 9. The CDR3 sequence is 15 residues long. Germline V CDR1 and CDR2: MNHEY, SMNVEV (reference sequence). As DNA, the CDR3 is TGTGCCAGCAGTCTAAACTCAGGGGGCGGCTACGAGCAGTACTTC. Its protein product is CASSLNSGGGYEQYF.

The J gene is TRBJ2-7, the V gene TRBV7-9; no clear D gene. Between the trimmed V and J ends, which lost 5 bases and 4 bases, there was a span of 12 bases. The CDR3 is 13 residues long. Germline values: CDR1 SEHNR, CDR2 FQNEAQ (reference sequence). The CDR3 is CASSPPVSYEQYF. The CDR3 DNA is TGTGCCAGCAGCCCCCCCGTTTCGTACGAGCAGTACTTC.

The chain carries TRBV28 and TRBJ1-6; no reliable D call. CDR3 length: 14 amino acids. Germline lookup yields CDR1 MDHEN and CDR2 SYDVKM. V was clipped by 3 bases and J by 5 bases, with 8 bases between them. CDR3 loop: CASSFHQDNSPLHF. In nucleotides, the CDR3 is TGTGCCAGCAGTTTTCACCAGGATAATTCACCCCTCCACTTT.

V usage is TRBV28 and J usage is TRBJ2-7, with D possibly matching TRBD1 (6 bases). Trimming pared 5 bases from V and 4 bases from J, leaving 9 bases between. Per germline, CDR1 MDHEN and CDR2 SYDVKM. The CDR3 consists of 12 residues. The CDR3 coding sequence is TGTGCCAGCAGTAACACAGGGTACGAGCAGTACTTC. It yields the protein CASSNTGYEQYF.

In its sample, this clone was seen a few times. The CDR3 DNA reads TGTGCCACCAAGGAGGGGGCAGGGAGGTCACCCCTCCACTTT. This sequence encodes CATKEGAGRSPLHF. V gene TRBV15 combines with J gene TRBJ1-6, with 7 bases matching TRBD1. The junction had 10 bases not matched to a gene; V was cut back by 7 bases and J by 10 bases. This CDR3 has 14 residues. The germline CDR1 and CDR2 sequences are LNHNV and YYDKDF (reference sequence).

The rearrangement uses TRBV7-3 and TRBJ2-1, with 7 bases identical to TRBD2. The CDR3 has 15 residues. Trimming removed 4 bases from V and 0 bases from J; junction bases left unmatched: 3. Germline V gene lookup returns CDR1 SGHTA and CDR2 FQGTGA. The CDR3 DNA reads TGTGCCAGCAGCTCGGGAGGATCCTCCTACAATGAGCAGTTCTTC. It specifies CASSSGGSSYNEQFF.

V is TRBV18 and J is TRBJ2-5; perhaps TRBD1 as D (5 bases). V lost 0 bases and J 2 bases, leaving 13 bases between the germline ends. This CDR3 has 16 amino acids. The germline CDR1 and CDR2 sequences are KGHSH and LQKENI. In nucleotides, the CDR3 is TGTGCCAGCTCACCACCTTCAGGGTGGGAACAAGAGACCCAGTACTTC. It is translated as CASSPPSGWEQETQYF.

Written as DNA, the CDR3 is TGTGCCAGCAGTTTAGCCCGTGGGACAGAGAACACCGGGGAGCTGTTTTTT. It yields the protein CASSLARGTENTGELFF. The chain joins TRBV28 to TRBJ2-2; 7 bases are a match to TRBD1. The CDR3 is 17 amino acids. Germline assignment: CDR1 MDHEN and CDR2 SYDVKM. V lost 2 bases, J lost 1 base, and 7 bases stayed unmatched.

The chain recombines TRBV7-6 with TRBJ1-2; 9 bases are shared with TRBD1. The V segment lost 5 bases and the J segment 3 bases; nucleotides outside the gene matches: 7. CDR1 and CDR2 from the germline V gene are SGHVS and FNYEAQ. CDR3 length: 15 residues. As DNA, the CDR3 is TGTGCCAGCAGCGCGACACAGGGGGCGTACTATGGCTACACCTTC. This encodes CASSATQGAYYGYTF. Together with reference TRBV7-6 and TRBJ1-2, the CDR3 gives the full variable domain: GAGVSQSPRYKVTKRGQDVALRCDPISGHVSLYWYRQALGQGPEFLTYFNYEAQQDKSGLPNDRFSAERPEGSISTLTIQRTEQRDSAMYRCASSATQGAYYGYTFGSGTRLTVV.

The genes are TRBV7-9 and TRBJ2-5, with 8 bases aligning to TRBD1. J gave up 1 base and V 4 bases, and 2 bases lay outside the gene matches. CDR3 length: 14 amino acids. Germline CDR1 reads SEHNR; CDR2 reads FQNEAQ (reference sequence). The CDR3 nucleotides read TGTGCCAGCAGCTCTACAGGGGGCCAAGAGACCCAGTACTTC. Protein: CASSSTGGQETQYF. The whole variable domain, filled in from reference TRBV7-9 and TRBJ2-5, reads DTGVSQNPRHKITKRGQNVTFRCDPISEHNRLYWYRQTLGQGPEFLTYFQNEAQLEKSRLLSDRFSAERPKGSFSTLEIQRTEQGDSAMYLCASSSTGGQETQYFGPGTRLLVL.

V gene TRBV7-3 combines with J gene TRBJ2-1; 9 positions agree with TRBD2. The germline V gene encodes CDR1 SGHTA and CDR2 FQGTGA. V shed 4 bases and J 0 bases; nucleotides not matched to a gene: 1. The CDR3 runs to 15 residues. The CDR3 DNA follows: TGTGCCAGCAGCTCTAGCGGGGCCTCCTACAATGAGCAGTTCTTC. Amino acid sequence: CASSSSGASYNEQFF.

V gene TRBV19 combines with J gene TRBJ1-2; 7 bases map to TRBD1. With V trimmed by 5 bases and J by 6 bases, 9 bases remained unmatched. This CDR3 is built from 14 residues. Germline assignment: CDR1 LNHDA and CDR2 SQIVND (reference sequence). The CDR3 sequence is CASSSRQGPNGYTF. Written as DNA, the CDR3 is TGTGCCAGTAGTTCCCGACAGGGTCCCAATGGCTACACCTTC. The full variable domain, its missing parts supplied by reference TRBV19 and TRBJ1-2, is DGGITQSPKYLFRKEGQNVTLSCEQNLNHDAMYWYRQDPGQGLRLIYYSQIVNDFQKGDIAEGYSVSREKKESFPLTVTSAQKNPTAFYLCASSSRQGPNGYTFGSGTRLTVV.

This clone was seen a few times. The chain recombines TRBV18 with TRBJ2-7; 7 positions agree with TRBD1. The CDR3 runs 14 residues. V shed 4 bases and J 3 bases; nucleotides not matched to a gene: 6. CDR1 is KGHSH, CDR2 LQKENI, per germline. The CDR3 DNA sequence: TGTGCCAGCTCACAACCGGGACAGAGCTACGAGCAGTACTTC. Translation gives CASSQPGQSYEQYF.

This rearrangement joins TRBV7-8 to TRBJ1-5, with D tentatively TRBD1 (5 bases). Trimming cost V 1 base and J 6 bases, with 10 bases left between them. The CDR3 sequence is 14 residues long. Germline-derived CDR1 and CDR2 are SGHVS and FQNEAQ. CDR3 region: CASSLEGYFQPQHF. In nucleotides, the CDR3 is TGTGCCAGCAGCTTAGAGGGGTATTTTCAGCCCCAGCATTTT. Drawing the rest from reference TRBV7-8 and TRBJ1-5, the complete variable domain is GAGVSQSPRYKVAKRGQDVALRCDPISGHVSLFWYQQALGQGPEFLTYFQNEAQLDKSGLPSDRFFAERPEGSVSTLKIQRTQQEDSAVYLCASSLEGYFQPQHFGDGTRLSIL.

The chain carries TRBV27 and TRBJ1-5, with a weak D call TRBD1 (6 bases). The V and J ends lost 3 bases and 7 bases respectively, with 13 bases between them. CDR1 is MNHEY and CDR2 is SMNVEV in the germline V gene (reference sequence). The CDR3 totals 14 residues. Here the CDR3 DNA reads TGTGCCAGCAGTTTCAGACAGGTCGCCCAGCCCCAGCATTTT. It specifies CASSFRQVAQPQHF.

The rearrangement joins TRBV7-9 to TRBJ2-5, with a possible D match to TRBD2 (6 bases). Trimming stripped 6 bases from V and 2 bases from J, with 10 bases between. CDR1 and CDR2 from the germline V gene are SEHNR and FQNEAQ (reference sequence). The CDR3 length is 13 residues. The CDR3: CASSGGTQETQYF. CDR3 in DNA: TGTGCCAGCAGTGGGGGGACTCAAGAGACCCAGTACTTC.

This clone has just one count. The chain links TRBV6-5 to TRBJ2-7; TRBD1 matches at 8 bases. This CDR3 comprises 15 residues. Germline assignment: CDR1 MNHEY and CDR2 SVGAGI. Losses at the gene ends were 6 bases for V and 2 bases for J; bases not matched to a gene: 9. The CDR3 nucleotides are TGTGCCAGCAGGGAATCGCAGGGGGCAGCCTACGAGCAGTACTTC. This codes for CASRESQGAAYEQYF.